Detailed here is one TCR beta chain. These data belong to a study of blood T cell repertoires in COVID-19. TCRdb's copy holds only in-frame clones and misses some; the assay was immunoSEQ multiplex PCR. The repertoire has roughly 400,000 clones, 90% of them found once; the top ten carry around 0.6%. Those enrolled, adults aged 18 to 89 years, came from some 25 US areas. V was clipped by 2 bases and J by 11 bases, with 7 bases between them. Germline CDR1 and CDR2: SGHVS and FQNEAQ. This CDR3 has 12 residues. This sequence was found in a man between 18 and 35 years old who had recovered from COVID-19. The source material was PBMCs or T cells enriched from blood (not recorded which). The gene calls are TRBV7-8 and TRBJ1-6; D ambiguous. The CDR3 nucleotides read TGTGCCAGCAGCTTAAGCGCGGCACCCCTCCACTTT. It translates to CASSLSAAPLHF.